Listed below are T cell receptor beta chains from one sample, sequenced in a study of T cells after somatic rescue of genetic block. Clones were read by immunoSEQ multiplex PCR, and TCRdb kept only the in-frame ones, dropping some. The sample has 95,000 to 120,000 clones, approximately 90% seen once. Specimen: peripheral blood mononuclear cells (PBMCs). These receptors were taken from a woman aged 18-35 years. Each CDR3 is given with its conserved first and last residue. The order of the fields is V gene, D gene, clone size, J gene, CDR3 DNA, CDR3 protein. The D gene is left open where the match is weak. Expanded clones get a size class; other rows say once, few or many, or leave the size out.

>TRBV19|-|-|TRBJ2-3
TGTGCCAGTAGTACCGGAATCTTACTTGGGTCACCCTTCACAGATACGCAGTATTTT
CASSTGILLGSPFTDTQYF
>TRBV11-3|TRBD2|-|TRBJ2-2
TGTGCCAGCAGCCCTACCCCGGGGGGCGGGGAGCTGTTTTTT
CASSPTPGGGELFF
>TRBV5-1|-|-|TRBJ1-6
TGCGCCAGCAGCTTCAGGTCGAGCTCCTATAATTCACCCCTCCACTTT
CASSFRSSSYNSPLHF
>TRBV4-2|-|-|TRBJ1-5
TGTGCCAGCAGCCAAGGGAGGGGAGATCAGCCCCAGCATTTT
CASSQGRGDQPQHF
>TRBV27|TRBD2|-|TRBJ2-7
TGTGCCAGCTCCCCCAAGCGGGACTCCTACGAGCAGTACTTC
CASSPKRDSYEQYF
>TRBV7-2|TRBD2|once|TRBJ2-3
TGTGCCAGCAGCTCCCGGGGGGGGAGCGGACTCGGGTTATCAGATACGCAGTATTTT
CASSSRGGSGLGLSDTQYF
>TRBV19|TRBD2|-|TRBJ2-2
TGTGCCGTAACCCAGCGGGGGGGTACCGGGGAGCTGTTTTTT
CAVTQRGGTGELFF
>TRBV7-3|-|-|TRBJ2-3
TGTGCCAGCAGCTTATTGGGGGGCAGGACAGATACGCAGTATTTT
CASSLLGGRTDTQYF
>TRBV6-5|-|-|TRBJ1-2
TGTGCCAGCAGTTATTTAAAAGGTGGCTACACCTTC
CASSYLKGGYTF
>TRBV20-1|-|-|TRBJ2-3
TGCAGTGCTAGTAACACAGATACGCAGTATTTT
CSASNTDTQYF
>TRBV9|TRBD1|-|TRBJ1-3
TGTGCCAGCAGCGGACCGGGGACAGGGGGAAACACCATATATTTT
CASSGPGTGGNTIYF
>TRBV18|-|-|TRBJ2-3
TGTGCCAGCTCAACGGTGGGCACAGATACGCAGTATTTT
CASSTVGTDTQYF
>TRBV4-3|TRBD1|-|TRBJ1-1
TGCGCCAGCAGCCAAGGGGACAGGGGGGTCATCGAACCTGAAGCTTTCTTT
CASSQGDRGVIEPEAFF
>TRBV2|-|-|TRBJ2-4
TGTGCCAAAACAGGAGGTCTAGCCAAAAACATTCAGTACTTC
CAKTGGLAKNIQYF
>TRBV5-4|-|few|TRBJ1-1
TGTGCCAGCAGCTTGAAAGGGCCGAACACTGAAGCTTTCTTT
CASSLKGPNTEAFF
>TRBV6-6|-|-|TRBJ1-1
TGTGCCAGCAGTTACTCTTCACAGGGCGGCACTGAAGCTTTCTTT
CASSYSSQGGTEAFF
>TRBV5-4|TRBD1|-|TRBJ1-1
TGTGCCAGCTCCACCGGGACAGTGAACACTGAAGCTTTCTTT
CASSTGTVNTEAFF
>TRBV5-1|-|-|TRBJ1-4
TGCGCCAGCAGCTCCTCAGGGGTTGGGAGAGAAAAACTGTTTTTT
CASSSSGVGREKLFF
>TRBV23-1|-|-|TRBJ2-3
TGCGCCAGCAGTCGGAACAAGACGGGGGTAACAGATACGCAGTATTTT
CASSRNKTGVTDTQYF
>TRBV21-1|-|-|TRBJ1-5
TGTGCCAGCAGCCGTGTTAGCAATCAGCCCCAGCATTTT
CASSRVSNQPQHF
>TRBV7-7|-|once|TRBJ2-1
TGTGCCAGCAGCTTAGGGGACGGTTGGAATGAGCAGTTCTTC
CASSLGDGWNEQFF
>TRBV9|TRBD2|-|TRBJ2-3
TGTGCCAGCATGCCAGCGGGGACAGATACGCAGTATTTT
CASMPAGTDTQYF
>TRBV11-3|TRBD1|-|TRBJ1-3
TGTGCCAGCAGCTTACACCGGGACAGGTCTGGAAACACCATATATTTT
CASSLHRDRSGNTIYF
>TRBV4-1|-|-|TRBJ1-2
TGCGCCAGCAGCCAAGATAACGCAGGGGAAGGTAACTATGGCTACACCTTC
CASSQDNAGEGNYGYTF
>TRBV7-6|-|few|TRBJ1-6
TGTGCCAGCAGCCGGACTTCTCTTAATTCACCCCTCCACTTT
CASSRTSLNSPLHF
>TRBV5-1|-|-|TRBJ1-6
TGCGCCAGCAGCCCGAGGGGTGATTCACCCCTCCACTTT
CASSPRGDSPLHF
>TRBV28|-|-|TRBJ1-1
TGTGCCAGCAGTGAAAACACTGAAGCTTTCTTT
CASSENTEAFF
>TRBV4-1|-|-|TRBJ1-5
TGCGCCAGCAGCCAAGAAGAAGGGCGGAGAAATCAGCCCCAGCATTTT
CASSQEEGRRNQPQHF
>TRBV10-3|TRBD2|-|TRBJ2-1
TGTGCCATCAGTGAGGGACTAGCGGGGGGTGGCTCCTACAATGAGCAGTTCTTC
CAISEGLAGGGSYNEQFF
>TRBV6-5|TRBD1|-|TRBJ1-2
TGTGCCAGCAGTTACTCGATAGGTCTCGGGACAGATGGCTACACCTTC
CASSYSIGLGTDGYTF
>TRBV4-1|-|-|TRBJ2-5
TGCGCCAGCAGCCAAGACGGGACAAGGGGCGGGGAGACCCAGTACTTC
CASSQDGTRGGETQYF
>TRBV7-2|-|once|TRBJ2-5
TGTGCCAGCAGCTTTGGGGCCGGATTCCAAGAGACCCAGTACTTC
CASSFGAGFQETQYF
>TRBV11-2|-|-|TRBJ2-4
TGTGCCAGCAGCTTGACTAGTGTAAACATTCAGTACTTC
CASSLTSVNIQYF
>TRBV30|-|-|TRBJ2-7
TGTGCCTGGAGTGTTTCCACGGCCCCTGCCTACGAGCAGTACTTC
CAWSVSTAPAYEQYF
>TRBV18|-|-|TRBJ1-2
TGTGCCAGCTCACCAGGGGTAGGCAGGGTCGGCTACACCTTC
CASSPGVGRVGYTF
>TRBV2|TRBD1|-|TRBJ2-2
TGTGCCAGCAGTCTTTCCGTGACAGGGTCTGCCACCGGGGAGCTGTTTTTT
CASSLSVTGSATGELFF
>TRBV9|TRBD2|-|TRBJ2-4
TGTGCCAGCAGCGCTAGCGGGGGGGCTATAAACATTCAGTACTTC
CASSASGGAINIQYF
>TRBV5-6|TRBD2|-|TRBJ2-3
TGTGCCAGCAGCCTTTATAGCGGGGGAGGCACAAATACGCAGTATTTT
CASSLYSGGGTNTQYF
>TRBV7-9|-|-|TRBJ1-3
TGTGCCAGCAGCTTAGGAAGGAGAAACACCATATATTTT
CASSLGRRNTIYF
>TRBV7-8|-|-|TRBJ1-1
TGTGCCAGCAGCTTACGGGTAATGAACACTGAAGCTTTCTTT
CASSLRVMNTEAFF
>TRBV11-2|TRBD1|few|TRBJ2-2
TGTGCCACCAAAACAGGGACAGGGGGCTCCCTCCTCGAGGAGCTGTTTTTT
CATKTGTGGSLLEELFF
>TRBV12-5|-|-|TRBJ2-2
TGTGCTAGTGGTTTGCCGGCTTCCGGGGAGCTGTTTTTT
CASGLPASGELFF
>TRBV19|-|-|TRBJ2-7
TGTGCCAGTAGTATAGATCTTGGGGGCAGGGAGCAGTACTTC
CASSIDLGGREQYF
>TRBV29-1|TRBD2|-|TRBJ2-5
TGCAGCGTTACCCGGGGCAGCGGGGGCGAAGAGACCCAGTACTTC
CSVTRGSGGEETQYF
>TRBV27|TRBD1|-|TRBJ1-2
TGTGCCAGCACCAACCAGGGGGGACCCCTCTATGGCTACACCTTC
CASTNQGGPLYGYTF
>TRBV11-3|-|-|TRBJ1-2
TGTGCCAGCAGTCTAGGAGGTGGTTTGGGAGACTATGGCTACACCTTC
CASSLGGGLGDYGYTF
>TRBV6-5|-|-|TRBJ2-5
TGTGCCAGCAGTTACATTGGGGGCGGGGAGACCCAGTACTTC
CASSYIGGGETQYF
>TRBV30|TRBD1|-|TRBJ2-7
TGTGCCTGGTCGACAGGGTTCAACTACGAGCAGTACTTC
CAWSTGFNYEQYF
>TRBV6-4|TRBD2|-|TRBJ2-2
TGTGCCAGCAGTGACACTAGCGGGGCGAACACCGGGGAGCTGTTTTTT
CASSDTSGANTGELFF